These 20 T cell receptor beta chains share one sample of origin, sequenced in a study of lymphopenia after photon versus proton radiotherapy. Only in-frame clones appear in the TCRdb table, and some are missing; sequencing was by immunoSEQ multiplex PCR. The table lists tens of thousands of clones, 80% to 85% of them singletons. The sample in question was peripheral blood, obtained from a patient treated with proton-based radiotherapy. Every receptor here comes from a woman in her seventies with pancreatic cancer.

Within the sample, this clone is medium-sized. This sequence joins TRBV4-3 and TRBJ1-1; D is uncertain. Germline-derived CDR1 and CDR2 are LGHNA and YSLEER. This CDR3 has 13 amino acids. V gave up 9 bases and J gave up 3 bases, with 14 bases separating them. The CDR3 DNA reads TGCGCCAGTTCAGGCGGGTTGGACACTGAAGCTTTCTTT. Translating it yields CASSGGLDTEAFF.

This chain uses TRBV11-2 with TRBJ2-1; 10 bases align to TRBD2. After removal of 5 bases from V and 6 bases from J, the junction contained 16 bases not matched to a gene. The CDR3 totals 18 residues. Germline V gives CDR1 SGHAT, CDR2 FQNNGV. CDR3 nucleotide sequence: TGTGCCAGCAGCGGACGAGCGGGAGGGCCGCCTGGGTCCAATGAGCAGTTCTTC. Translating gives CASSGRAGGPPGSNEQFF.

Worth noting for this clone: One junction end does not reproduce the germline sequence, and a read error may be involved. The chain uses TRBV9 and TRBJ2-7; D call uncertain. CDR3 length: 12 residues. Germline V gene data show CDR1 as SGDLS and CDR2 as YYNGEE. Written as DNA, the CDR3 is TGTGCCAGCAGCGTAGTGAGTGCCCGTCGAGGCTTC. It yields the protein CASSVVSARRGF.

The V call is TRBV10-3, the J call TRBJ2-1, with D perhaps matching TRBD2 (5 bases). Germline V gene data show CDR1 as ENHRY and CDR2 as SYGVKD. Trimming left V 5 bases short and J 2 bases short, with 13 bases between. The CDR3 length is 15 residues. CDR3 bases: TGTGCCATCAGTCAGGACCTAGCAACCTACAATGAGCAGTTCTTC. Its translation is CAISQDLATYNEQFF.

This clone was seen only a few times. The chain uses TRBV19 and TRBJ1-2; TRBD1 might be the D (6 bases). This CDR3 is built from 13 residues. The V gene's germline CDR1 is LNHDA and CDR2 SQIVND (reference sequence). Trimming removed 6 bases at V and 4 bases at J, with 12 bases between. CDR3 sequence (DNA): TGTGCCAGTAGACCAGGGGATCCCTATGGCTACACCTTC. Its protein product is CASRPGDPYGYTF.

The genes are TRBV29-1 and TRBJ1-4; D possibly corresponds to TRBD1 (6 bases). Germline loops: CDR1 SQVTM, CDR2 ANQGSEA. The CDR3 length is 13 residues. Trimming stripped 4 bases from V and 8 bases from J, with 14 bases between. CDR3 amino acids: CSVARGAGEKLFF. CDR3 nucleotide sequence: TGCAGCGTTGCTAGGGGGGCAGGCGAAAAACTGTTTTTT.

The chain uses TRBV5-1 and TRBJ1-2, with D possibly matching TRBD1 (6 bases). Germline V gene lookup returns CDR1 SGHRS and CDR2 YFSETQ. V was trimmed by 3 bases and J by 6 bases, leaving 12 bases between them. There are 13 residues in the CDR3. This chain's CDR3 is CASSSRGMDGYTF. The CDR3 DNA reads as TGCGCCAGCAGCTCCAGGGGTATGGATGGCTACACCTTC.

The chain links TRBV10-3 to TRBJ1-2, with D uncertain. V shed 0 bases and J shed 4 bases, with 15 bases lying between them. CDR1 is ENHRY and CDR2 is SYGVKD in the germline V gene. The CDR3 length is 16 residues. The CDR3 region has the DNA TGTGCCATCAGTGAGTCGACCGCGCAGGTGCTCTATGGCTACACCTTC. Translated: CAISESTAQVLYGYTF.

V gene TRBV30 combines with J gene TRBJ1-4, with D possibly being TRBD1 (5 bases). V was clipped by 2 bases and J by 3 bases, with 19 bases between them. Per germline, CDR1 GTSNPN and CDR2 SVGIG (reference sequence). CDR3 length: 17 amino acids. For the CDR3, the DNA is TGTGCCTGGAGTACCCGAACCCCAGGGAACGCTAATGAAAAACTGTTTTTT. It translates to CAWSTRTPGNANEKLFF.

The gene calls are TRBV2 and TRBJ2-3; no clear D. The CDR3 runs 14 residues. Germline CDR1 reads SNHLY; CDR2 reads FYNNEI. The V end was cut by 3 bases, the J end by 2 bases, with 9 bases between. In nucleotides, the CDR3 is TGTGCCAGCAGTGATGTTGGATTCACAGATACGCAGTATTTT. Translating gives CASSDVGFTDTQYF.

V is TRBV29-1 and J is TRBJ2-7; TRBD1 is a possible D gene (6 bases). V was trimmed by 5 bases and J by 3 bases, leaving 14 bases between them. The CDR3 length is 13 residues. CDR1 SQVTM and CDR2 ANQGSEA come from the germline V gene. The CDR3 loop reads CSVSSSTGYEQYF. The CDR3 DNA reads as TGCAGCGTTTCTTCTTCGACAGGCTACGAGCAGTACTTC.

The V call is TRBV7-8, the J call TRBJ2-1; 11 bases are shared with TRBD2. CDR1 and CDR2 (germline): SGHVS, FQNEAQ. Losses at the gene ends were 1 base for V and 8 bases for J; bases not matched to a gene: 7. The length of the CDR3 is 16 residues. The CDR3 loop is CASSLDGLAGGYEQFF. The CDR3 DNA sequence: TGTGCCAGCAGCTTAGATGGTCTAGCGGGAGGTTATGAGCAGTTCTTC.

This clone was detected a few times. The chain links TRBV6-6 to TRBJ2-3; D call uncertain. Germline V gene sequence: CDR1 MNHNY, CDR2 SVGAGI (reference sequence). V was clipped by 3 bases and J by 0 bases, with 10 bases between them. The CDR3 is 15 amino acids. CDR3 sequence: CASSYWPRSTDTQYF. The DNA for the CDR3 is TGTGCCAGCAGTTATTGGCCCCGAAGCACAGATACGCAGTATTTT.

The chain joins TRBV15 to TRBJ2-2, with a weak D call TRBD1 (5 bases). This CDR3 contains 15 residues. V gave up 1 base and J gave up 2 bases, with 8 bases separating them. Germline CDR1 reads LNHNV; CDR2 reads YYDKDF (reference sequence). CDR3 region: CATSRGTGNTGELFF. As DNA, the CDR3 is TGTGCCACCAGCAGAGGTACAGGAAACACCGGGGAGCTGTTTTTT.

This sequence joins TRBV6-5 and TRBJ2-1; the D gene is possibly TRBD2 (5 bases). The CDR3 contains 16 residues. Germline CDR1 and CDR2: MNHEY and SVGAGI. The germline V and J ends were trimmed by 2 bases and 8 bases, with 19 bases remaining between them. The CDR3 nucleotides read TGTGCCAGCAGTTACGGGAGTTCAGTGGGTTACTATGAGCAGTTCTTC. Encoded protein: CASSYGSSVGYYEQFF.

V and J are TRBV28 and TRBJ1-3; the D is unclear. CDR1 is MDHEN and CDR2 is SYDVKM in the germline V gene. V dropped 8 bases and J dropped 0 bases, with 8 bases sitting between them. The CDR3 spans 13 residues. CDR3 residues: CASLPLSGNTIYF. The CDR3 coding sequence is TGTGCCAGCCTCCCACTCTCTGGAAACACCATATATTTT. Based on the CDR3 plus reference TRBV28 and TRBJ1-3, the full variable domain is DVKVTQSSRYLVKRTGEKVFLECVQDMDHENMFWYRQDPGLGLRLIYFSYDVKMKEKGDIPEGYSVSREKKERFSLILESASTNQTSMYLCASLPLSGNTIYFGEGSWLTVV.

This clone was detected only once. The V and J genes are TRBV30 and TRBJ1-4; a possible D gene is TRBD1 (5 bases). The CDR3 length is 12 residues. Trimming cost V 4 bases and J 7 bases, with 10 bases left between them. Per germline, CDR1 GTSNPN and CDR2 SVGIG (reference sequence). The CDR3 DNA is TGTGCCTGGACCGGGGGTGGTGAAAAACTGTTTTTT. It codes for CAWTGGGEKLFF.

This clone appeared a single time. This chain joins TRBV5-1 and TRBJ2-5; D possibly corresponds to TRBD1 (6 bases). CDR3 size: 15 residues. Trimming pared 3 bases from V and 4 bases from J, leaving 16 bases between. In germline, CDR1 is SGHRS, CDR2 YFSETQ. This chain's CDR3 is CASSSTDRTGETQYF. The CDR3 DNA reads as TGCGCCAGCAGCTCCACCGACAGGACCGGAGAGACCCAGTACTTC.

This chain joins TRBV2 and TRBJ2-7, with D unclear. V shed 6 bases and J shed 3 bases, with 6 bases lying between them. The V gene's germline CDR1 is SNHLY and CDR2 FYNNEI. The CDR3 runs to 11 residues. As DNA, the CDR3 is TGTGCCAGCAGGGCCCGCTACGAGCAGTACTTC. This codes for CASRARYEQYF.

The chain has TRBV29-1 and TRBJ2-2; D remains ambiguous. The CDR3 extends over 14 amino acids. Germline CDR1 SQVTM, CDR2 ANQGSEA. V lost 6 bases and J 5 bases, leaving 16 bases between the germline ends. The CDR3 protein is CSVELGLGTGELFF. CDR3 nucleotide sequence: TGCAGCGTCGAGCTAGGGTTGGGTACCGGGGAGCTGTTTTTT.